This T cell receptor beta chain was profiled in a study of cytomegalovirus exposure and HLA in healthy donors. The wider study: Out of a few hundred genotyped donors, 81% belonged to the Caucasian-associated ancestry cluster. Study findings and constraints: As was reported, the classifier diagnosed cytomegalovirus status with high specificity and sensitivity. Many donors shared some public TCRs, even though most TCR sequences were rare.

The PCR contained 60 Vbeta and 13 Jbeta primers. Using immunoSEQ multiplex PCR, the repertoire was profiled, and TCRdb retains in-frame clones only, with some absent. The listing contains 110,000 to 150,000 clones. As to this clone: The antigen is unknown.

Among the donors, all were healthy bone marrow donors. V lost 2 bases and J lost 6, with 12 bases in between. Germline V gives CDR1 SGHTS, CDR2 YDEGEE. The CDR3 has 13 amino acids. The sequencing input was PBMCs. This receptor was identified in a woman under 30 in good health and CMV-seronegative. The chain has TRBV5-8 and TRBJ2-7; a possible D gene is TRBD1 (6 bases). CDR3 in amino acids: CASSFNRVAEQYF. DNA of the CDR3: TGTGCCAGCAGCTTTAACAGGGTGGCCGAGCAGTACTTC.